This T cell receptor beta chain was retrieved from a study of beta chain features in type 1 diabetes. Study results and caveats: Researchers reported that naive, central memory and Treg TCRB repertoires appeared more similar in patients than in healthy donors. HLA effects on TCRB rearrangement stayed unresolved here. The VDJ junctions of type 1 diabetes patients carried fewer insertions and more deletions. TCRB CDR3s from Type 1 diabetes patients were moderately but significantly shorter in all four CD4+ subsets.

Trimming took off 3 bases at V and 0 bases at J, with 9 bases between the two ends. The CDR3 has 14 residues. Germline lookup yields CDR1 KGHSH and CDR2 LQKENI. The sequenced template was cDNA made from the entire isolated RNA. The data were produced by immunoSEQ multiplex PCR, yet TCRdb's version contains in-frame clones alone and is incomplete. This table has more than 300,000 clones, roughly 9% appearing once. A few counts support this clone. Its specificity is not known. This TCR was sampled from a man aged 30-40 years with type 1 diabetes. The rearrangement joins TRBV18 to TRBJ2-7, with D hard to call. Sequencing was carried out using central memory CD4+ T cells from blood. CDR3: CASSPNYSSYEQYF. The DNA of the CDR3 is TGTGCCAGCTCACCGAATTATAGCTCCTACGAGCAGTACTTC.